This T cell receptor beta chain was documented in a study of cytomegalovirus exposure and HLA in healthy donors. With 60 Vbeta and 13 Jbeta primers, the PCR was carried out. Repertoires were generated with immunoSEQ multiplex PCR, while TCRdb's copy carries only in-frame clones and drops some. Here the sample spans tens of thousands of clones, 81% being singletons. Study-wide results and limits: Rarity held for most TCR sequences, but there were some public TCRs that occurred in many donors.

Concerning this clone itself: Its cognate antigen is unknown.

The CDR3 has 15 amino acids. Trimming pared 3 bases from V and 4 bases from J, leaving 12 bases between. Germline V gene lookup returns CDR1 LNHDA and CDR2 SQIVND (reference sequence). The TCR was taken from a woman under 40 in good health and CMV-seronegative. Sequencing was done on a sample of PBMCs. The chain links TRBV19 to TRBJ1-4; D uncertain. CDR3 residues: CASSISRRHNEKLFF. The CDR3 bases are TGTGCCAGTAGTATCTCCCGGCGGCATAATGAAAAACTGTTTTTT.